This T cell receptor beta chain was captured by sequencing in a study of response to subunit inactivated influenza vaccine. Trimming removed 4 bases from V and 3 bases from J, with 13 bases in between. The CDR3 length is 14 residues. This clonotype turned up a few times. Its target is unknown. MiXCR was run by TCRdb on the RT-PCR reads, yielding one entry per CDR3 protein. This table holds about 780,000 distinct CDR3 sequences, around 20% found once. Study results and caveats: New T cells are recruited in small numbers by each seasonal influenza vaccination, according to the authors' suggestion.

The sequence derives from a man in his forties or fifties who received an inactivated influenza vaccine. The chain joins TRBV12-3 or TRBV12-4 to TRBJ2-7; D is undetermined. The sequenced sample was PBMCs from blood, obtained roughly 5 days after vaccination. DNA of the CDR3: TGTGCCAGCAGTTCTATCCCGACAAACTACGAGCAGTACTTC. The encoded protein is CASSSIPTNYEQYF.